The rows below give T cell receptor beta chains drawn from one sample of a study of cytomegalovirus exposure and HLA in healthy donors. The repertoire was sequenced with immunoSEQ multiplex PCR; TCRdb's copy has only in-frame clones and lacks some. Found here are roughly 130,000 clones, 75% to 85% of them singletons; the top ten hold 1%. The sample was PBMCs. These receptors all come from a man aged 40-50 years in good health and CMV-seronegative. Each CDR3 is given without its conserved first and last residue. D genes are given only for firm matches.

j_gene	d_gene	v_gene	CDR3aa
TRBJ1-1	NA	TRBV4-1	ASSQRGSGEGEAF
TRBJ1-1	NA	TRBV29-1	SVEDAVEAF
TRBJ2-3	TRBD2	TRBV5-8	ASSLGGRNTDTQY
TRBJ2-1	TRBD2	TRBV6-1	ASLSGSAYNEQF
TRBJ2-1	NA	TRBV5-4	ASSLDRANEQF
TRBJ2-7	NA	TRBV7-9	ASSPAPTGEQY
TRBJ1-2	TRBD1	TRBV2	ASGGQRYGYT
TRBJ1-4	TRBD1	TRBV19	ASSIGQGASEKLF
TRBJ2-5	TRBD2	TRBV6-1	ASSEVSGGKTQY
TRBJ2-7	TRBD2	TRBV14	ASSQEWGLAEPYEQY
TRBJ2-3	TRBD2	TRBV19	ASTPRTSGRGDTQY
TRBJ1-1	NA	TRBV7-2	ASSLESGYPHTEAF
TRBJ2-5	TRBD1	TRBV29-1	SGGTDPFEQY
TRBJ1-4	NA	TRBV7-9	ASSLSGRGRSEKLF
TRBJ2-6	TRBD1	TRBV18	ASSLNSGTGGFGANVLT
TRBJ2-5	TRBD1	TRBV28	ASSSNRGLKETQY
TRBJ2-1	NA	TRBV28	ASSLLRVDEQF
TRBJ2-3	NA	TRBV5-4	ASSPRGALSTDTQY
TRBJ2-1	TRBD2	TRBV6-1	ASSEGGGVINEQF
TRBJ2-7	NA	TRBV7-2	ASSFDRQDYEQY
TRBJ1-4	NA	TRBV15	ATSRRGRGEKLF
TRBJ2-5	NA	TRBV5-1	ASSLHPGQGGQETQY
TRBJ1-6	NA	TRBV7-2	ASAASLPPPLH
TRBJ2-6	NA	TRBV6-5	ASSLTRVGANVLT
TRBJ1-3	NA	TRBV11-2	ASSLGAANGLSGNTIY
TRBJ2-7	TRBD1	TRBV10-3	AISGDRGSYEQY
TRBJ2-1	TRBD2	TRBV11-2	ASSLSGGAYNEQF
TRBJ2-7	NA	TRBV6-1	ASSEAGSYEQY
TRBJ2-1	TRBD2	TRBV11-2	ASSLEREVLF